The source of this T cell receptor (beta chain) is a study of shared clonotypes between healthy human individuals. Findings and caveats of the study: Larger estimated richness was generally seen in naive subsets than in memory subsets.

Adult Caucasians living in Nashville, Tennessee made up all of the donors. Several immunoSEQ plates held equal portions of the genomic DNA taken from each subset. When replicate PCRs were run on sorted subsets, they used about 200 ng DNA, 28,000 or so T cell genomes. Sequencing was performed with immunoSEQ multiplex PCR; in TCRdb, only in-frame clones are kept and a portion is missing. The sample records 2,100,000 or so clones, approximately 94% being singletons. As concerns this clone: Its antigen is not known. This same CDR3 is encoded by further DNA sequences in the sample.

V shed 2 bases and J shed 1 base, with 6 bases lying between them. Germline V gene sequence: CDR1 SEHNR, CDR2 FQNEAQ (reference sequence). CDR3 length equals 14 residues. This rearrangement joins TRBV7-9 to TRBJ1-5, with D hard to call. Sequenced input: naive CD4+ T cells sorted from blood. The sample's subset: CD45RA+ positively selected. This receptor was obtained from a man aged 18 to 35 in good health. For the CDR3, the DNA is TGTGCCAGCAGCTTACGGGGAAGCAATCAGCCCCAGCATTTT. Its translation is CASSLRGSNQPQHF.